This T cell receptor (beta chain) was sequenced in a study of early T cells in non-severe SARS-CoV-2 infection. About the research overall: Whole-blood bulk RNA, unsorted, was sequenced, and chains were unpaired. General study findings and limits: VDJdb matching skewed toward anti-spike CD8 responses, missing private and CD4 specificities.

This clonotype occurred a few times. Antigen specificity is unknown. CDR3 size: 16 residues. Germline CDR1 reads SGHAT; CDR2 reads FQNNGV. With 5 bases clipped from V and 3 bases from J, the junction kept 11 bases outside the gene matches. Individual cDNA molecules received unique molecular identifiers. MiXCR, run by TCRdb on the 5' RACE reads, gives a single entry per CDR3 protein. The table records about 66,000 distinct CDR3 sequences, under 15% of them present only once. The TCR was taken from an adult who was a healthcare worker with PCR-confirmed SARS-CoV-2 infection or an uninfected control (not recorded which). Sequencing used whole blood. The chain carries TRBV11-2 and TRBJ2-3; TRBD2 matches at 7 bases. The CDR3 nucleotides read TGTGCCAGCAGCCTTAAATGGCGGGAGCAGACAGATACGCAGTATTTT. Protein sequence: CASSLKWREQTDTQYF. The complete variable domain, with remaining parts taken from reference TRBV11-2 and TRBJ2-3, reads EAGVAQSPRYKIIEKRQSVAFWCNPISGHATLYWYQQILGQGPKLLIQFQNNGVVDDSQLPKDRFSAERLKGVDSTLKIQPAKLEDSAVYLCASSLKWREQTDTQYFGPGTRLTVL.